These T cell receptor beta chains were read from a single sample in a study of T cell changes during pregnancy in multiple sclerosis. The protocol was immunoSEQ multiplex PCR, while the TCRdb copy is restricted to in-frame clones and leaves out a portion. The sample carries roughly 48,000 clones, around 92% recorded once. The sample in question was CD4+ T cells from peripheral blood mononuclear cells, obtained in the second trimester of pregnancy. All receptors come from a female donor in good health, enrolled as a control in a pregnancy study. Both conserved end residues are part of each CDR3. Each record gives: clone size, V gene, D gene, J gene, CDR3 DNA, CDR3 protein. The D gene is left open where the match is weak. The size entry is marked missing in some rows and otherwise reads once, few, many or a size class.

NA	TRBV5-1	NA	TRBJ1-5	TGCGCCAGCAGCCCCTATCCAGGGGAAGGCCATCAGCCCCAGCATTTT	CASSPYPGEGHQPQHF
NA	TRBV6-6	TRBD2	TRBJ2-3	TGTGCCAGCAGCCCGACTAGCGGGAGCTCGTTAACGCAGTATTTT	CASSPTSGSSLTQYF
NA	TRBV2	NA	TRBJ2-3	TGTGCCAGCGGTAGCGTATCTAGCACAGATACGCAGTATTTT	CASGSVSSTDTQYF
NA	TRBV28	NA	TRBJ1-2	TGTGCCAGCAGTTTAACTAGGTCCTATGGCTACACCTTC	CASSLTRSYGYTF
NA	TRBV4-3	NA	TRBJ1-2	TGCGCCAGCAGCCAAGGACCAGGGGAAAAGGTTGGCTACACCTTC	CASSQGPGEKVGYTF
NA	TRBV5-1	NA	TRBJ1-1	TGCGCCAGCAGCTTGGTATTGGGCAGGGAAGCTTTCTTT	CASSLVLGREAFF
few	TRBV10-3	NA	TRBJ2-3	TGTGCCATCAGCTTGGGGGGACAGCTGACAGATACGCAGTATTTT	CAISLGGQLTDTQYF
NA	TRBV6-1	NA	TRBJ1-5	TGTGCCAGCAGTGAAGGTCGCCAGGGCCGCAATCAGCCCCAGCATTTT	CASSEGRQGRNQPQHF
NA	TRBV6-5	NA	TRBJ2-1	TGTGCCAGCAGCAAGACGGGAGACAATGAGCAGTTCTTC	CASSKTGDNEQFF
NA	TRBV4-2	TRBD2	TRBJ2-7	TGTGCCAGCAGCCAAGAAACTAGCGGGACCTTGGGGCAGTACTTC	CASSQETSGTLGQYF
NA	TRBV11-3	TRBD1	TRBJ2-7	TGTGCCAGCAGCTCCCGGACAGGGTACGAGCAGTACTTC	CASSSRTGYEQYF